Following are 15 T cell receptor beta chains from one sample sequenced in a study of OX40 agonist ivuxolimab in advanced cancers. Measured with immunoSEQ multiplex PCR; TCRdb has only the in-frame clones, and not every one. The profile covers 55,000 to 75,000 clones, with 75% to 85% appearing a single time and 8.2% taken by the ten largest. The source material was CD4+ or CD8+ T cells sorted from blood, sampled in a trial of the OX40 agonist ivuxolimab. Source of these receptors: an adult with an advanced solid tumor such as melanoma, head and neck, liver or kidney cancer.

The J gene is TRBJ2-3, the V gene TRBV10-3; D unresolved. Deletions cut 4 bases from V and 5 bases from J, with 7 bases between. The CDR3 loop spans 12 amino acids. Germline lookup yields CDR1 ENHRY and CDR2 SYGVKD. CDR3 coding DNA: TGTGCCATCAGTGGTCTGGAAGATACGCAGTATTTT. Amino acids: CAISGLEDTQYF.

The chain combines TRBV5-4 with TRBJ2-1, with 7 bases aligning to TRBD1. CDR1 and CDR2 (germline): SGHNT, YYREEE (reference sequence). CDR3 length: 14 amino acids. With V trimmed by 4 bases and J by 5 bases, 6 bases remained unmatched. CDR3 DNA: TGTGCCAGCAGCGTACCCGGACAGGACAATGAGCAGTTCTTC. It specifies CASSVPGQDNEQFF.

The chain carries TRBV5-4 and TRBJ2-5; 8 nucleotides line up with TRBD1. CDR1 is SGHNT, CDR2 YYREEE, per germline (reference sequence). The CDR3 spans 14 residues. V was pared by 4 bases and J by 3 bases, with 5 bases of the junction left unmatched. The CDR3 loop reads CASSTQTGEETQYF. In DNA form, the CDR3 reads TGTGCCAGCAGCACTCAGACAGGGGAAGAGACCCAGTACTTC.

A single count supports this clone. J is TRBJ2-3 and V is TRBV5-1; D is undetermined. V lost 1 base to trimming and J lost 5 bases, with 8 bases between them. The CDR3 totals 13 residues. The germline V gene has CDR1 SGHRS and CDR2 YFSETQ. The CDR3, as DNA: TGCGCCAGCAGCTTGCGGTCCCAAGATACGCAGTATTTT. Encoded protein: CASSLRSQDTQYF.

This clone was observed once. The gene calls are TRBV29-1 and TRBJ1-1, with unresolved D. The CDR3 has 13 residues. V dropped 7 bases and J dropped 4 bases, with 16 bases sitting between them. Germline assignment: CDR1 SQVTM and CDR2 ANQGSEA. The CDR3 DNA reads TGCAGCGCCGAGCGGTCTGCCTTCACTGAAGCTTTCTTT. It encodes CSAERSAFTEAFF. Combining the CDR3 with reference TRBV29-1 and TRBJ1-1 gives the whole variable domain SAVISQKPSRDICQRGTSLTIQCQVDSQVTMMFWYRQQPGQSLTLIATANQGSEATYESGFVIDKFPISRPNLTFSTLTVSNMSPEDSSIYLCSAERSAFTEAFFGQGTRLTVV.

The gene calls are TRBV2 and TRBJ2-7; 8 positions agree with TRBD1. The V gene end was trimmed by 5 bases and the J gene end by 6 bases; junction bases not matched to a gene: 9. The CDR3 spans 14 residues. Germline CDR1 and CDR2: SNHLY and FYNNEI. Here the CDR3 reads CASSRDRSRGEQYV. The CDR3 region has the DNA TGTGCCAGCAGTCGGGACAGGTCAAGGGGCGAGCAGTACGTC.

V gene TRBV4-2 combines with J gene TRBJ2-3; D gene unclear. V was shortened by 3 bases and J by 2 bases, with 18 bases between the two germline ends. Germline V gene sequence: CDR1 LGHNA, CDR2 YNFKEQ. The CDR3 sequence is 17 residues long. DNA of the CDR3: TGTGCCAGCAGCCACCCCGATCGTGGCGAAATCACAGATACGCAGTATTTT. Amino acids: CASSHPDRGEITDTQYF.

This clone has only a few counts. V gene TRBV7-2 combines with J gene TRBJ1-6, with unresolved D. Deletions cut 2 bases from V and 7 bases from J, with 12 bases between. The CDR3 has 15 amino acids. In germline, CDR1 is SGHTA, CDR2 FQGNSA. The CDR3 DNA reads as TGTGCCAGCAGCTTAATCCAGGCCTTCAATTCACCCCTCCACTTT. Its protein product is CASSLIQAFNSPLHF.

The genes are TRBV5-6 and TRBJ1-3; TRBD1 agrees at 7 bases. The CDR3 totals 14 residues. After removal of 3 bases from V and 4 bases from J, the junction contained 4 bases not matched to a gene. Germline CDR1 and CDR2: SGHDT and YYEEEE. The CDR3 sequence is CASSSPTGGNTIYF. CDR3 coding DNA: TGTGCCAGCAGCTCCCCGACAGGGGGAAACACCATATATTTT.

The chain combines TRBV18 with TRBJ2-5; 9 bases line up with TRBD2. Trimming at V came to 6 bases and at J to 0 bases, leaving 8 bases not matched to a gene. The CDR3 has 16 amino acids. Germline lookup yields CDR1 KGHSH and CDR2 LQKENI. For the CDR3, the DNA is TGTGCCAGCTCGCTGACTAGCGGAACGTACCAAGAGACCCAGTACTTC. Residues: CASSLTSGTYQETQYF.

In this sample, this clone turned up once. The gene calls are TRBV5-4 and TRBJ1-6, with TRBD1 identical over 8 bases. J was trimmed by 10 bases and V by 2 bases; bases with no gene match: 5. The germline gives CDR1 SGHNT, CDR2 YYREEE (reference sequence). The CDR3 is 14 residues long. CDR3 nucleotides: TGTGCCAGCAGCTTACAGGGGGTTGAATCACCCCTCCACTTT. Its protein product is CASSLQGVESPLHF.

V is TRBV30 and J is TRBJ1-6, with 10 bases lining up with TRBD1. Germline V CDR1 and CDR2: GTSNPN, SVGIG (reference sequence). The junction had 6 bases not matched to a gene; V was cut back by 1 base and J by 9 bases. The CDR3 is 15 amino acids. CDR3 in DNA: TGTGCCTGGAGTGGACAGGGGGCCTTCGGTTCACCCCTCCACTTT. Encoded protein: CAWSGQGAFGSPLHF.

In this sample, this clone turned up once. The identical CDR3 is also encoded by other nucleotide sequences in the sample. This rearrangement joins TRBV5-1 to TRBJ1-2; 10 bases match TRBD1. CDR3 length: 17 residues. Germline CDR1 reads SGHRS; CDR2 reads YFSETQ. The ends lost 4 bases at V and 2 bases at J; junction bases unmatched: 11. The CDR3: CASSLGTGVSANYGYTF. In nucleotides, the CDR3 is TGCGCCAGCAGCCTCGGGACAGGGGTATCTGCGAACTATGGCTACACCTTC.

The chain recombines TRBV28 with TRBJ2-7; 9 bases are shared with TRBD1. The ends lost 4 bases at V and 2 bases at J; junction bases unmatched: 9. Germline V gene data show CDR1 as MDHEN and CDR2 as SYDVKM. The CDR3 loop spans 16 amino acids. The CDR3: CASSSGGGQGAYEQYF. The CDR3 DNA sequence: TGTGCCAGCAGTTCAGGGGGGGGACAGGGCGCCTACGAGCAGTACTTC.

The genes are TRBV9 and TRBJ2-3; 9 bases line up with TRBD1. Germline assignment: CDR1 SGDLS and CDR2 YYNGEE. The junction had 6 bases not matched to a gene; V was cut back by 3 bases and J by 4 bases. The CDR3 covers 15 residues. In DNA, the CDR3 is TGTGCCAGCAGCGGCCGGGACAGGGCGTCAGATACGCAGTATTTT. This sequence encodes CASSGRDRASDTQYF.